This passage covers 24 T cell receptor beta chains from one sample sequenced in a study of T cells in Graves' hyperthyroidism and ophthalmopathy. Amplification targeted TCR beta CDR3 regions from RNA transcripts. HTBI primers drove first-round RT-PCR of the TCR CDR3. TCRdb reprocessed the multiplex PCR reads via MiXCR and lists one record per CDR3 protein. The sample gives approximately 530,000 distinct CDR3 sequences, around 20% of which show up once; over 45% is in the top ten. Sequencing was done on a sample of blood. Source of these receptors: a man between 40 and 49 years old with Graves' ophthalmopathy.

This clonotype was recorded at least ten times. The gene calls are TRBV28 and TRBJ1-1; possibly TRBD1 for D (5 bases). The length of the CDR3 is 13 residues. V lost 2 bases and J 6 bases, leaving 10 bases between the germline ends. Looked up from germline, CDR1 is MDHEN and CDR2 is SYDVKM. The CDR3 DNA is TGTGCCAGCAGTTTAGGGAGGGGCGCTGAAGCTTTCTTT. Protein: CASSLGRGAEAFF.

The V call is TRBV30, the J call TRBJ1-1; 8 bases match TRBD1. Germline values: CDR1 GTSNPN, CDR2 SVGIG (reference sequence). V was pared by 8 bases and J by 11 bases, with 13 bases of the junction left unmatched. The CDR3 extends over 12 amino acids. The CDR3, as DNA: TGTGCCAGCCGACAGGGGACGTTCGGGGCTTTCTTT. It codes for CASRQGTFGAFF.

This clonotype was seen a few times. The chain joins TRBV10-2 to TRBJ2-1; 11 bases line up with TRBD2. The CDR3 extends over 16 amino acids. The germline CDR1 and CDR2 sequences are WSHSY and SAAADI. The trim removed 0 bases at V and 7 bases at J, leaving 5 bases unmatched. For the CDR3, the DNA is TGCGCCAGCAGTGAGTCGAGGGTAGCGGGGGGGAATGAGCAGTTCTTC. Translated, it gives CASSESRVAGGNEQFF.

The rearrangement links TRBV2 to TRBJ2-5, with 14 bases identical to TRBD2. This CDR3 region has 15 residues. CDR1 and CDR2 from the germline V gene are SNHLY and FYNNEI. V trimming: 6 bases; J trimming: 6 bases; junction bases outside the gene matches: 6. The CDR3 DNA reads as TGTGCCAGCAGCGGAGGGACTAGCGGGGGACAGACCCAGTACTTC. Amino acid sequence: CASSGGTSGGQTQYF.

The CDR3 DNA is TGTGCCAGCAGGGCGCGGGGCCTGGACACCGGGGAGCTGTTTTTT. Protein product: CASRARGLDTGELFF. This chain joins TRBV2 and TRBJ2-2; D may be TRBD2 (6 bases). V lost 6 bases to trimming and J lost 3 bases, with 14 bases between them. The CDR3 contains 15 residues. Germline-derived CDR1 and CDR2 are SNHLY and FYNNEI.

This clonotype was recorded at least ten times. The chain combines TRBV28 with TRBJ2-7; D uncertain. CDR3 length: 14 residues. Trimming left V 6 bases short and J 2 bases short, with 14 bases between. Per germline, CDR1 MDHEN and CDR2 SYDVKM. CDR3 nucleotides: TGTGCCAGCAGCTCAACTGCCCAGACCTACGAGCAGTACTTC. Its protein product is CASSSTAQTYEQYF.

The V call is TRBV9, the J call TRBJ2-7, with 10 positions matching TRBD2. Germline V gene data show CDR1 as SGDLS and CDR2 as YYNGEE. This CDR3 spans 15 amino acids. J was trimmed by 7 bases and V by 0 bases; bases with no gene match: 7. The CDR3 nucleotides are TGTGCCAGCAGCGTAGCGCTAGCGGGAGTAGGGGAGCAGTACTTC. Protein: CASSVALAGVGEQYF.

The CDR3 loop reads CASLALSGNEQFF. The DNA of the CDR3 is TGTGCCAGTCTAGCGCTGAGTGGAAATGAGCAGTTCTTC. J is TRBJ2-1 and V is TRBV6-2 or TRBV6-3, with D possibly TRBD2 on 6 matching bases. The CDR3 extends over 13 amino acids. V was pared by 9 bases and J by 7 bases, with 16 bases between. CDR1 and CDR2 (germline): MNHEY, SVGEGT.

CDR3 nucleotide sequence: TGCGCCAGCAGCCAGTCGGGACTAGCGGGTTACGAGCAGTACTTC. It codes for CASSQSGLAGYEQYF. The chain couples TRBV4-1 to TRBJ2-7, with 12 bases identical to TRBD2. Germline-derived CDR1 and CDR2 are MGHRA and YSYEKL. The CDR3 has 15 amino acids. The ends lost 3 bases at V and 4 bases at J; junction bases unmatched: 4.

This chain links TRBV7-3 with TRBJ2-5; D gene ambiguous. V lost 5 bases and J 5 bases, leaving 15 bases between the germline ends. CDR3 length: 14 amino acids. Per the germline V gene, CDR1 is SGHTA and CDR2 is FQGTGA. This chain's CDR3 is CASSPTPTTETQYF. DNA of the CDR3: TGTGCCAGCAGCCCGACCCCAACCACCGAGACCCAGTACTTC.

The chain employs TRBV29-1 and TRBJ1-2, with a weak D call TRBD1 (5 bases). Trimming stripped 6 bases from V and 5 bases from J, with 16 bases between. From germline, CDR1 is SQVTM and CDR2 ANQGSEA. CDR3 length equals 13 residues. This CDR3 reads CSVTRDPQYGYTF. DNA for the CDR3: TGCAGCGTGACTAGGGACCCCCAGTATGGCTACACCTTC.

Only a few counts were recorded for this clonotype. The rearrangement uses TRBV29-1 and TRBJ2-1; D not certain. CDR1 and CDR2 from the germline V gene are SQVTM and ANQGSEA. This CDR3 comprises 11 residues. V dropped 5 bases and J dropped 9 bases, with 11 bases sitting between them. CDR3: CSVRKGREQFF. The CDR3 coding sequence is TGCAGCGTTCGGAAAGGGCGTGAGCAGTTCTTC.

The chain has TRBV7-3 and TRBJ2-7; 10 nucleotides agree with TRBD2. Germline values: CDR1 SGHTA, CDR2 FQGTGA. V lost 5 bases and J lost 4; bases outside the gene matches: 8. The length of the CDR3 is 15 residues. CDR3 in amino acids: CASSQAGGPQYEQYF. CDR3 sequence (DNA): TGTGCCAGCAGCCAAGCGGGGGGGCCACAGTACGAGCAGTACTTC.

This clonotype occurred many times. CDR3 nucleotides: TGCAGTGCCGTCAGAAGGGGCAGGGTCCAAGAGACCCAGTACTTC. Its translation is CSAVRRGRVQETQYF. The V gene is TRBV20-1, the J gene TRBJ2-5, with D tentatively TRBD1 (5 bases). CDR1 is DFQATT and CDR2 is SNEGSKA in the germline V gene (reference sequence). The CDR3 contains 15 residues. V lost 6 bases and J lost 1, with 18 bases in between.

In its sample, this clonotype was seen a few times. V usage is TRBV2 and J usage is TRBJ2-7; 9 bases agree with TRBD2. CDR1 is SNHLY, CDR2 FYNNEI, per germline. This CDR3 contains 15 residues. The V segment lost 6 bases and the J segment 4 bases; nucleotides outside the gene matches: 10. CDR3 loop: CASSLKASGVYEQYF. The CDR3 nucleotides are TGTGCCAGCAGCCTTAAGGCTAGCGGGGTTTACGAGCAGTACTTC. Variable domain in full (rest from reference TRBV2 and TRBJ2-7): EPEVTQTPSHQVTQMGQEVILRCVPISNHLYFYWYRQILGQKVEFLVSFYNNEISEKSEIFDDQFSVERPDGSNFTLKIRSTKLEDSAMYFCASSLKASGVYEQYFGPGTRLTVT.

The chain has TRBV7-8 and TRBJ2-7; 10 bases align to TRBD2. The CDR3 contains 16 residues. The junction had 13 bases not matched to a gene; V was cut back by 4 bases and J by 7 bases. Per germline, CDR1 SGHVS and CDR2 FQNEAQ. The CDR3 coding sequence is TGTGCCAGCAGCTCCCGGGGGCTAGCGGGAGTCCAAGAGCAGTACTTC. This codes for CASSSRGLAGVQEQYF.

This clonotype turned up a few times. A much larger clone is a single base away; this may be a read error. This chain links TRBV9 with TRBJ1-5; D may be TRBD1 (6 bases). The germline gives CDR1 SGDLS, CDR2 YYNGEE. V was pared by 0 bases and J by 3 bases, with 10 bases between. CDR3 length: 15 amino acids. The chain's CDR3 is CASSVEAGANQPQHF. CDR3 coding DNA: TGTGCCAGCAGCGTAGAGGCAGGGGCCAATCAGCCCCAGCATTTT.

This clonotype has a count of ten or more. V and J are TRBV6-1 and TRBJ2-2, with D possibly TRBD2 on 6 matching bases. V lost 2 bases, J lost 4 bases, and 14 bases lay in between. The CDR3 runs 16 residues. Per germline, CDR1 MNHNS and CDR2 SASEGT. DNA for the CDR3: TGTGCCAGCAGTGAATCGTGGACTACGAGCACCGGGGAGCTGTTTTTT. Translating it yields CASSESWTTSTGELFF.

The table lists this clonotype with many counts. The chain carries TRBV3-1 and TRBJ2-5; D could derive from TRBD1 or TRBD2 (5 bases each). The V and J ends lost 2 bases and 2 bases respectively, with 9 bases between them. Germline V gene data show CDR1 as LGHDT and CDR2 as YNNKEL (reference sequence). This CDR3 is built from 14 residues. CDR3 in amino acids: CASSQWGRQETQYF. In nucleotides, the CDR3 is TGTGCCAGCAGCCAATGGGGGAGACAAGAGACCCAGTACTTC.

The chain uses TRBV30 and TRBJ1-2; 7 bases fit TRBD1. The germline CDR1 and CDR2 sequences are GTSNPN and SVGIG (reference sequence). The ends lost 8 bases at V and 4 bases at J; junction bases unmatched: 13. The CDR3 loop spans 14 amino acids. CDR3 DNA sequence: TGTGCCAGTAGTAGAGGACAGGAACGCTATGGCTACACCTTC. Translating it yields CASSRGQERYGYTF.

The chain recombines TRBV13 with TRBJ2-5; D is perhaps TRBD2 (6 bases). There are 15 residues in the CDR3. The V gene's germline CDR1 is PRHDT and CDR2 FYEKMQ (reference sequence). Trimming pared 3 bases from V and 0 bases from J, leaving 11 bases between. This CDR3 is CASSFRRGNQETQYF. In DNA, the CDR3 is TGTGCCAGCAGCTTCCGGCGGGGTAACCAAGAGACCCAGTACTTC.

This clonotype showed up just a few times. The V call is TRBV20-1, the J call TRBJ2-3; 9 nucleotides agree with TRBD2. J lost 3 bases, V lost 1 base, and 8 bases had no gene match. Per the germline V gene, CDR1 is DFQATT and CDR2 is SNEGSKA (reference sequence). This CDR3 is 16 amino acids long. CDR3: CSARASGGRATDTQYF. In DNA form, the CDR3 reads TGCAGTGCTAGAGCCTCCGGCGGGAGGGCGACAGATACGCAGTATTTT.

This chain links TRBV4-3 with TRBJ2-7, with D hard to call. V gave up 4 bases and J gave up 3 bases, with 16 bases separating them. CDR3 length equals 15 residues. CDR1 is LGHNA, CDR2 YSLEER, per germline. The CDR3 is CASSPTGTADYEQYF. CDR3 nucleotide sequence: TGCGCCAGCAGCCCCACGGGCACAGCCGACTACGAGCAGTACTTC.

The V call is TRBV27, the J call TRBJ1-2; 8 bases fit TRBD1. The CDR3 has 16 residues. In germline, CDR1 is MNHEY, CDR2 SMNVEV (reference sequence). V lost 2 bases and J lost 8; bases outside the gene matches: 13. The CDR3 DNA reads TGTGCCAGCAGTTTAGGGTGGAGAGCAGGGGGCGAAGGCTACACCTTC. Protein product: CASSLGWRAGGEGYTF.